This entry lists 28 T cell receptor beta chains sequenced from one sample in a study of Siglec-9 on CD8 T cells in melanoma. Here immunoSEQ multiplex PCR was the method, and the copy in TCRdb shows in-frame clones only, minus some. Of more than 25,000 clones in the sample, roughly 80% were seen once. Sequencing used Siglec-9- CD8+ T cells sorted from blood. The receptors were sampled from a human donor in good health.

This rearrangement joins TRBV2 to TRBJ1-4; 8 nucleotides agree with TRBD1. This CDR3 has 16 amino acids. Trimming took 7 bases from V and 0 from J; bases not matched to a gene: 7. Per germline, CDR1 SNHLY and CDR2 FYNNEI. The CDR3 DNA follows: TGTGCCAGCACCTGGACAGGGCGACCAACTAATGAAAAACTGTTTTTT. As protein: CASTWTGRPTNEKLFF.

CDR3 DNA sequence: TGTGCCAGCAGTGAAGGGTGGGCCCATCTCATATATTTT. It yields the protein CASSEGWAHLIYF. The V gene is TRBV6-1, the J gene TRBJ1-3; no clear D gene. The germline V gene has CDR1 MNHNS and CDR2 SASEGT. Deletions cut 1 base from V and 12 bases from J, with 13 bases between. CDR3 length equals 13 residues.

This clone showed up just a few times. V and J are TRBV6-6 and TRBJ2-7; unclear D gene. The CDR3 extends over 13 amino acids. Germline V gives CDR1 MNHNY, CDR2 SVGAGI (reference sequence). Trimming stripped 0 bases from V and 0 bases from J, with 3 bases between. CDR3 sequence: CASSYSSSYEQYF. The CDR3 DNA is TGTGCCAGCAGTTACTCGAGCTCCTACGAGCAGTACTTC.

V is TRBV5-4 and J is TRBJ2-7; D may correspond to TRBD1 or TRBD2 (5 bases each). Germline V gene sequence: CDR1 SGHNT, CDR2 YYREEE (reference sequence). V was pared by 3 bases and J by 4 bases, with 5 bases between. The CDR3 runs to 11 residues. CDR3 protein: CASSWGYEQYF. In DNA form, the CDR3 reads TGTGCCAGCAGCTGGGGGTACGAGCAGTACTTC.

This chain connects TRBV15 to TRBJ1-1; 9 bases map to TRBD1. J gave up 1 base and V 5 bases, and 17 bases lay outside the gene matches. Looked up from germline, CDR1 is LNHNV and CDR2 is YYDKDF (reference sequence). CDR3 length equals 19 residues. The CDR3 reads CATSPDSGTGLNRNTEAFF. In DNA, the CDR3 is TGTGCCACCAGCCCAGATTCAGGGACAGGGCTGAATCGGAACACTGAAGCTTTCTTT.

This rearrangement joins TRBV7-9 to TRBJ2-7; TRBD2 matches 9 bases. Germline V gene data show CDR1 as SEHNR and CDR2 as FQNEAQ (reference sequence). The CDR3 runs 13 residues. J lost 7 bases, V lost 5 bases, and 6 bases had no gene match. The DNA for the CDR3 is TGTGCCAGCAGCCAGGGACTAGCTTCTGAGCAGTACGTC. The encoded protein is CASSQGLASEQYV.

The J gene is TRBJ1-5, the V gene TRBV27; no clear D gene. The V and J ends lost 7 bases and 4 bases respectively, with 8 bases between them. The CDR3 consists of 12 residues. Germline CDR1 is MNHEY and CDR2 is SMNVEV (reference sequence). This CDR3 is CASTSGNQPQHF. In DNA, the CDR3 is TGTGCCAGCACGTCGGGGAATCAGCCCCAGCATTTT.

The V gene is TRBV7-9, the J gene TRBJ1-4; weak D call: TRBD1 (6 bases). The CDR3 loop spans 17 amino acids. Germline CDR1 SEHNR, CDR2 FQNEAQ (reference sequence). V was clipped by 5 bases and J by 6 bases, with 22 bases between them. This chain's CDR3 is CASSPVGGLVVDEKLFF. As DNA, the CDR3 is TGTGCCAGCAGCCCCGTGGGGGGGCTGGTTGTGGATGAAAAACTGTTTTTT.

The CDR3 sequence: CASRMEAGAEQYF. CDR3 DNA: TGTGCCAGCAGGATGGAGGCAGGAGCCGAGCAGTACTTC. The V and J genes are TRBV11-2 and TRBJ2-7; weak D call: TRBD2 (5 bases). The CDR3 is made up of 13 amino acids. With 6 bases removed from V and 6 bases from J, the gap between germline ends came to 15 bases. Germline V CDR1 and CDR2: SGHAT, FQNNGV.

The V call is TRBV4-1, the J call TRBJ2-7, with a weak D call TRBD1 (5 bases). Germline assignment: CDR1 MGHRA and CDR2 YSYEKL. CDR3 length: 15 amino acids. Trimming left V 5 bases short and J 0 bases short, with 14 bases between. CDR3 in amino acids: CASSAAIRGSYEQYF. DNA for the CDR3: TGCGCCAGCAGCGCGGCGATAAGGGGCTCCTACGAGCAGTACTTC.

This chain uses TRBV5-6 with TRBJ1-1; D gene unclear. The CDR3 covers 16 residues. Germline loops: CDR1 SGHDT, CDR2 YYEEEE. V was pared by 4 bases and J by 2 bases, with 18 bases between. In DNA, the CDR3 is TGTGCCAGCAGCCCCGTGCCTGTAAGCGGTAACACTGAAGCTTTCTTT. It is translated as CASSPVPVSGNTEAFF.

This clone showed up just a few times. The gene calls are TRBV9 and TRBJ1-1; D is ambiguous. This CDR3 spans 14 amino acids. Between the trimmed V and J ends, which lost 0 bases and 1 base, there was a span of 7 bases. CDR1 and CDR2 from the germline V gene are SGDLS and YYNGEE. The CDR3 protein is CASSVGLGNTEAFF. The DNA of the CDR3 is TGTGCCAGCAGCGTAGGACTGGGGAACACTGAAGCTTTCTTT.

V and J are TRBV9 and TRBJ1-6; TRBD1 agrees at 7 bases. The CDR3 is 15 residues long. V gave up 3 bases and J gave up 5 bases; unmatched junction bases: 5. From germline, CDR1 is SGDLS and CDR2 YYNGEE. In DNA, the CDR3 is TGTGCCAGCAGCGGCCAGGGACAGAATAATTCACCCCTCCACTTT. Translating gives CASSGQGQNNSPLHF.

The chain is built from TRBV5-1 and TRBJ2-1, with TRBD1 as a possible D gene (5 bases). From germline, CDR1 is SGHRS and CDR2 YFSETQ. The V end lost 5 bases, the J end lost 6 bases, and 18 bases lay between the germline ends. The CDR3 sequence is 15 residues long. CDR3 residues: CASRSRAGSINEQFF. CDR3 sequence (DNA): TGCGCCAGCAGAAGTCGAGCAGGGTCGATCAATGAGCAGTTCTTC. Full variable domain (remainder filled in from reference TRBV5-1 and TRBJ2-1): KAGVTQTPRYLIKTRGQQVTLSCSPISGHRSVSWYQQTPGQGLQFLFEYFSETQRNKGNFPGRFSGRQFSNSRSEMNVSTLELGDSALYLCASRSRAGSINEQFFGPGTRLTVL.

This CDR3 reads CASSLAGGQETQYF. In nucleotides, the CDR3 is TGTGCCAGCAGCTTAGCGGGAGGGCAAGAGACCCAGTACTTC. The chain is built from TRBV7-9 and TRBJ2-5; 7 bases map to TRBD2. CDR3 length equals 14 residues. V shed 0 bases, J shed 2 bases, and the junction held 0 bases outside the gene matches. The germline V gene encodes CDR1 SEHNR and CDR2 FQNEAQ (reference sequence).

In its sample, this clone was seen a few times. Here the CDR3 DNA reads TGTGCCAGCAGCTTGGGAGGGAGCACTGAAGCTTTCTTT. Translated, it gives CASSLGGSTEAFF. The chain is built from TRBV5-4 and TRBJ1-1; D is ambiguous. Germline V lookup: CDR1 SGHNT, CDR2 YYREEE (reference sequence). V was clipped by 0 bases and J by 4 bases, with 7 bases between them. This CDR3 contains 13 residues. Looking up the rest from reference TRBV5-4 and TRBJ1-1 gives the full variable domain: ETGVTQSPTHLIKTRGQQVTLRCSSQSGHNTVSWYQQALGQGPQFIFQYYREEENGRGNFPPRFSGLQFPNYSSELNVNALELDDSALYLCASSLGGSTEAFFGQGTRLTVV.

V and J are TRBV6-5 and TRBJ2-1; D is perhaps TRBD1 (5 bases). Looked up from germline, CDR1 is MNHEY and CDR2 is SVGAGI. Trimming shortened V by 5 bases and J by 8 bases, and 19 bases separated the two germline ends. CDR3 size: 15 residues. The CDR3 loop is CASSPKDTESDEQFF. The DNA of the CDR3 is TGTGCCAGCAGTCCAAAGGACACCGAAAGCGATGAGCAGTTCTTC.

This chain links TRBV6-5 with TRBJ2-5; no reliable D call. The last part of the DNA fits TRBJ2-7 better; the J call may be wrong. Germline CDR1 is MNHEY and CDR2 is SVGAGI. The CDR3 extends over 11 amino acids. The CDR3 coding sequence is TGTGCCAGCCTAACCTCCTACGAGCAGTACTTC. It encodes CASLTSYEQYF.

This chain connects TRBV6-1 to TRBJ2-7; TRBD1 matches 8 bases. The CDR3 length is 14 residues. J gave up 4 bases and V 5 bases, and 7 bases lay outside the gene matches. The germline CDR1 and CDR2 sequences are MNHNS and SASEGT. CDR3 bases: TGTGCCAGCAGTATGGACAGGGCGAAGTACGAGCAGTACTTC. Amino acids: CASSMDRAKYEQYF.

CDR3 in amino acids: CAISESRLLGPSSGNTIYF. The CDR3 bases are TGTGCCATCAGTGAGTCGAGGTTACTGGGACCTAGCTCTGGAAACACCATATATTTT. V usage is TRBV10-3 and J usage is TRBJ1-3, with TRBD1 as a possible D gene (5 bases). The CDR3 has 19 residues. Looked up from germline, CDR1 is ENHRY and CDR2 is SYGVKD. With 0 bases removed from V and 0 bases from J, the gap between germline ends came to 18 bases.

This clone was found once. J is TRBJ1-1 and V is TRBV6-1; 8 nucleotides match TRBD1. From germline, CDR1 is MNHNS and CDR2 SASEGT. The CDR3 consists of 14 residues. V shed 4 bases and J 5 bases; nucleotides not matched to a gene: 6. The CDR3 coding sequence is TGTGCCAGCAGTGGAGGACAGGGCGGAACTGAAGCTTTCTTT. Protein product: CASSGGQGGTEAFF.

This rearrangement joins TRBV9 to TRBJ1-5, with D hard to call. CDR1 and CDR2 (germline): SGDLS, YYNGEE. Trimming removed 0 bases at V and 0 bases at J, with 7 bases between. The CDR3 consists of 15 residues. CDR3 DNA: TGTGCCAGCAGCGTAGACGGGTTTAGCAATCAGCCCCAGCATTTT. Amino acids: CASSVDGFSNQPQHF.

CDR3 coding DNA: TGTGCCAGTAGTCCCACTAGCGGGGGGGGGCTCCCCACAGATACGCAGTATTTT. Translating it yields CASSPTSGGGLPTDTQYF. The chain carries TRBV19 and TRBJ2-3; 13 bases map to TRBD2. The V and J ends lost 5 bases and 2 bases, in that order; junction bases with no gene match: 10. The CDR3 sequence is 18 residues long. CDR1 is LNHDA and CDR2 is SQIVND in the germline V gene (reference sequence).

The V and J genes are TRBV25-1 and TRBJ1-2, with unresolved D. Germline V gene lookup returns CDR1 MGHDK and CDR2 SYGVNS. Deletions cut 4 bases from V and 8 bases from J, with 11 bases between. The CDR3 contains 12 residues. The CDR3 loop reads CASSAPSTGYTF. The CDR3 DNA sequence: TGTGCCAGCAGTGCCCCCTCCACGGGCTACACCTTC.

The chain uses TRBV28 and TRBJ1-4; TRBD1 aligns across 7 bases. Germline CDR1 reads MDHEN; CDR2 reads SYDVKM. J gave up 7 bases and V 8 bases, and 10 bases lay outside the gene matches. The CDR3 extends over 14 amino acids. As DNA, the CDR3 is TGTGCCAGCCGACCGACAGGGTTAGGTGAAAAACTGTTTTTT. Amino acid sequence: CASRPTGLGEKLFF.

The chain couples TRBV5-1 to TRBJ1-3; D uncertain. V lost 2 bases, J lost 8 bases, and 11 bases lay in between. Per the germline V gene, CDR1 is SGHRS and CDR2 is YFSETQ. The CDR3 is 13 amino acids. This CDR3 is CASSFIIGDTIYF. Here the CDR3 DNA reads TGCGCCAGCAGCTTTATTATTGGGGACACCATATATTTT.

The genes are TRBV6-4 and TRBJ1-1; D is unclear. The CDR3 length is 13 residues. Germline CDR1 and CDR2: MRHNA and SNTAGT. The V gene lost 1 base and the J gene lost 6 bases, with 9 bases spanning the gap. DNA for the CDR3: TGTGCCAGCAGTGACTTGGTACCATCTGAAGCTTTCTTT. Protein product: CASSDLVPSEAFF.

V is TRBV5-4 and J is TRBJ2-1; D might be TRBD1 or TRBD2, each matching 6 bases. CDR1 is SGHNT, CDR2 YYREEE, per germline (reference sequence). Trimming removed 4 bases from V and 7 bases from J, with 9 bases in between. The CDR3 spans 12 residues. CDR3 sequence reads: CASSVGGNEQFF. The CDR3 bases are TGTGCCAGCAGCGTAGGGGGGAATGAGCAGTTCTTC.